These T cell receptor beta chains were read from a single sample in a study of vaccination effects on CD4 cells after COVID-19. Their antigens are not known. Assay used: immunoSEQ multiplex PCR; TCRdb lists only in-frame clones, some missing. The sample shows about 63,000 clones, around three quarters of them seen only once. The sample in question was CD4+ T cells from PBMCs cultured with HCoV-OC43 spike peptides, obtained before COVID-19 vaccination. These receptor sequences come from a human donor who received a COVID-19 vaccine. Each CDR3 is given with its conserved first and last residue. The D gene is left open where the match is weak. Clone size is shown for a subset of rows, as once, few, many or a class of expanded clone.

clone size: NA
J gene: TRBJ2-6
D gene: NA
V gene: TRBV28
CDR3 protein: CASSPPQTSGANVLTF
CDR3 DNA: TGTGCCAGCAGTCCCCCGCAGACCTCTGGGGCCAACGTCCTGACTTTC

clone size: NA
J gene: TRBJ2-5
D gene: TRBD2
V gene: TRBV18
CDR3 protein: CASSPLSGTSGRKTQYF
CDR3 DNA: TGTGCCAGCTCACCCCTCTCCGGGACTAGCGGGAGGAAGACCCAGTACTTC

clone size: NA
J gene: TRBJ2-1
D gene: TRBD1
V gene: TRBV5-4
CDR3 protein: CASSLDRGFVNEQFF
CDR3 DNA: TGTGCCAGCAGCTTGGACAGGGGTTTTGTGAATGAGCAGTTCTTC

clone size: NA
J gene: TRBJ2-5
D gene: NA
V gene: TRBV24-1
CDR3 protein: CATSAPGLKETQYF
CDR3 DNA: TGTGCCACCAGCGCCCCGGGACTGAAAGAGACCCAGTACTTC

clone size: NA
J gene: TRBJ1-4
D gene: NA
V gene: TRBV7-8
CDR3 protein: CASSGMWTAWDEKLFF
CDR3 DNA: TGTGCCAGCAGCGGCATGTGGACGGCGTGGGACGAAAAACTGTTTTTT

clone size: NA
J gene: TRBJ2-4
D gene: TRBD2
V gene: TRBV4-2
CDR3 protein: CASSQGTSGGSTAKNIQYF
CDR3 DNA: TGTGCCAGCAGCCAAGGGACTAGCGGGGGGTCCACAGCCAAAAACATTCAGTACTTC

clone size: NA
J gene: TRBJ2-5
D gene: TRBD1
V gene: TRBV7-7
CDR3 protein: CASSLAQTGTETQYF
CDR3 DNA: TGTGCCAGCAGCTTAGCGCAGACAGGGACGGAGACCCAGTACTTC

clone size: NA
J gene: TRBJ1-2
D gene: NA
V gene: TRBV5-1
CDR3 protein: CASSFGPETNYGYTF
CDR3 DNA: TGCGCCAGCAGCTTCGGACCGGAAACTAACTATGGCTACACCTTC

clone size: NA
J gene: TRBJ1-5
D gene: NA
V gene: TRBV6-6
CDR3 protein: CASSKMGNQPQHF
CDR3 DNA: TGTGCCAGCAGCAAAATGGGCAATCAGCCCCAGCATTTT

clone size: once
J gene: TRBJ2-1
D gene: NA
V gene: TRBV7-8
CDR3 protein: CASSLAGETYNEQFF
CDR3 DNA: TGTGCCAGCAGCCTCGCAGGGGAAACATACAATGAGCAGTTCTTC

clone size: few
J gene: TRBJ1-1
D gene: NA
V gene: TRBV10-3
CDR3 protein: CAISEAGARNTEAFF
CDR3 DNA: TGTGCCATCAGTGAAGCAGGGGCGAGGAACACTGAAGCTTTCTTT

clone size: few
J gene: TRBJ1-6
D gene: TRBD1
V gene: TRBV5-1
CDR3 protein: CASSFDPTGADSPLHF
CDR3 DNA: TGCGCCAGCAGCTTCGACCCGACAGGGGCCGATTCACCCCTCCACTTT

clone size: NA
J gene: TRBJ2-3
D gene: NA
V gene: TRBV9
CDR3 protein: CASSVVVDTQYF
CDR3 DNA: TGTGCCAGCAGCGTAGTTGTAGATACGCAGTATTTT

clone size: NA
J gene: TRBJ2-1
D gene: TRBD2
V gene: TRBV7-3
CDR3 protein: CASSFLAGATYNEQFF
CDR3 DNA: TGTGCCAGCAGCTTCCTAGCGGGGGCGACCTACAATGAGCAGTTCTTC

clone size: NA
J gene: TRBJ2-1
D gene: NA
V gene: TRBV19
CDR3 protein: CASSIQRILSSYNEQFF
CDR3 DNA: TGTGCCAGTAGTATTCAGAGGATATTGAGCTCCTACAATGAGCAGTTCTTC

clone size: NA
J gene: TRBJ1-3
D gene: TRBD1
V gene: TRBV6-5
CDR3 protein: CASSWTGDGNTIYF
CDR3 DNA: TGTGCCAGCAGCTGGACAGGGGATGGAAACACCATATATTTT

clone size: NA
J gene: TRBJ2-1
D gene: NA
V gene: TRBV5-1
CDR3 protein: CASSYGTYNEQFF
CDR3 DNA: TGCGCCAGCAGCTACGGCACCTACAATGAGCAGTTCTTC

clone size: NA
J gene: TRBJ2-1
D gene: NA
V gene: TRBV7-2
CDR3 protein: CASSAQAGTGRPHEQFF
CDR3 DNA: TGTGCCAGCAGCGCCCAGGCCGGGACCGGGCGCCCACATGAGCAGTTCTTC

clone size: NA
J gene: TRBJ1-1
D gene: NA
V gene: TRBV7-3
CDR3 protein: CASSSGQNTEAFF
CDR3 DNA: TGTGCCAGCAGCTCGGGACAGAACACTGAAGCTTTCTTT

clone size: NA
J gene: TRBJ1-2
D gene: NA
V gene: TRBV29-1
CDR3 protein: CSVKQGDYGYTF
CDR3 DNA: TGCAGCGTTAAACAGGGAGACTATGGCTACACCTTC

clone size: NA
J gene: TRBJ1-3
D gene: NA
V gene: TRBV7-2
CDR3 protein: CASSLGETYGSGNTIYF
CDR3 DNA: TGTGCCAGCAGCTTAGGAGAGACTTACGGCTCTGGAAACACCATATATTTT

clone size: once
J gene: TRBJ1-4
D gene: NA
V gene: TRBV4-1
CDR3 protein: CASSQEKGHLATNEKLFF
CDR3 DNA: TGCGCCAGCAGCCAAGAGAAGGGACACCTTGCAACTAATGAAAAACTGTTTTTT

clone size: NA
J gene: TRBJ2-1
D gene: NA
V gene: TRBV6-5
CDR3 protein: CASKGRGYDEQFF
CDR3 DNA: TGTGCCAGCAAGGGTCGGGGGTATGATGAGCAGTTCTTC

clone size: NA
J gene: TRBJ2-1
D gene: TRBD2
V gene: TRBV7-2
CDR3 protein: CASSSPTLSSGPSYNEQFF
CDR3 DNA: TGTGCCAGCAGCTCCCCAACCCTTTCTAGCGGTCCTTCCTACAATGAGCAGTTCTTC

clone size: few
J gene: TRBJ2-1
D gene: NA
V gene: TRBV10-1
CDR3 protein: CASSHIGYEQFF
CDR3 DNA: TGCGCCAGCAGCCATATCGGGTATGAGCAGTTCTTC

clone size: NA
J gene: TRBJ2-3
D gene: NA
V gene: TRBV25-1
CDR3 protein: CASSERLSTDTQYF
CDR3 DNA: TGTGCCAGCAGTGAAAGACTGAGCACAGATACGCAGTATTTT

clone size: once
J gene: TRBJ2-2
D gene: TRBD2
V gene: TRBV19
CDR3 protein: CASSKGLAGGYTGELFF
CDR3 DNA: TGTGCCAGTAGTAAGGGACTAGCGGGGGGATACACCGGGGAGCTGTTTTTT

clone size: NA
J gene: TRBJ2-3
D gene: TRBD2
V gene: TRBV19
CDR3 protein: CASSMGLWGGGFETDTQYF
CDR3 DNA: TGTGCCAGTAGTATGGGACTATGGGGGGGAGGGTTTGAGACAGATACGCAGTATTTT

clone size: NA
J gene: TRBJ1-2
D gene: NA
V gene: TRBV4-3
CDR3 protein: CASSQELGGYGYTF
CDR3 DNA: TGCGCCAGCAGCCAAGAATTGGGCGGGTATGGCTACACCTTC

clone size: few
J gene: TRBJ1-4
D gene: NA
V gene: TRBV7-9
CDR3 protein: CASSLVSQGPNEKLFF
CDR3 DNA: TGTGCCAGCAGCTTAGTTAGTCAGGGGCCTAATGAAAAACTGTTTTTT

clone size: NA
J gene: TRBJ1-1
D gene: TRBD1
V gene: TRBV7-9
CDR3 protein: CASSLTGGMNTEAFF
CDR3 DNA: TGTGCCAGCAGCTTAACAGGGGGGATGAACACTGAAGCTTTCTTT

clone size: NA
J gene: TRBJ1-6
D gene: TRBD1
V gene: TRBV7-2
CDR3 protein: CASTQPQGVDSPLHF
CDR3 DNA: TGTGCCAGCACACAACCCCAGGGGGTAGATTCACCCCTCCACTTT

clone size: NA
J gene: TRBJ1-4
D gene: NA
V gene: TRBV7-2
CDR3 protein: CASSPKPGPATNEKLFF
CDR3 DNA: TGTGCCAGCAGCCCAAAACCGGGGCCCGCAACTAATGAAAAACTGTTTTTT

clone size: NA
J gene: TRBJ2-5
D gene: TRBD1
V gene: TRBV19
CDR3 protein: CASSRTPGGTGEETQYF
CDR3 DNA: TGTGCCAGTAGCCGTACTCCCGGAGGGACAGGGGAAGAGACCCAGTACTTC

clone size: NA
J gene: TRBJ2-2
D gene: NA
V gene: TRBV11-3
CDR3 protein: CASSLGTLNTGELFF
CDR3 DNA: TGTGCCAGCAGCCTCGGGACACTGAACACCGGGGAGCTGTTTTTT

clone size: NA
J gene: TRBJ1-4
D gene: NA
V gene: TRBV7-2
CDR3 protein: CASSLVSGEKLFF
CDR3 DNA: TGTGCCAGCAGCTTAGTATCTGGGGAAAAACTGTTTTTT

clone size: few
J gene: TRBJ2-2
D gene: NA
V gene: TRBV5-1
CDR3 protein: CASKNYTNTGELFF
CDR3 DNA: TGCGCCAGCAAGAACTACACGAACACCGGGGAGCTGTTTTTT

clone size: NA
J gene: TRBJ2-3
D gene: TRBD1
V gene: TRBV18
CDR3 protein: CASSTRQGNTDTQYF
CDR3 DNA: TGTGCCAGCTCAACCAGACAGGGAAACACAGATACGCAGTATTTT

clone size: NA
J gene: TRBJ2-1
D gene: NA
V gene: TRBV19
CDR3 protein: CASSINTDNEQFF
CDR3 DNA: TGTGCCAGTAGTATAAACACAGACAATGAGCAGTTCTTC

clone size: NA
J gene: TRBJ2-5
D gene: TRBD2
V gene: TRBV29-1
CDR3 protein: CSASPTPSGGGETQYF
CDR3 DNA: TGCAGCGCTTCCCCGACCCCTAGCGGGGGGGGCGAGACCCAGTACTTC

clone size: NA
J gene: TRBJ2-4
D gene: TRBD1
V gene: TRBV12-5
CDR3 protein: CASGSDRAVAKNIQYF
CDR3 DNA: TGTGCTAGTGGTTCTGACAGGGCCGTAGCCAAAAACATTCAGTACTTC

clone size: NA
J gene: TRBJ2-2
D gene: TRBD2
V gene: TRBV4-3
CDR3 protein: CASSQIAGGPTGELFF
CDR3 DNA: TGCGCCAGCAGCCAAATAGCGGGGGGGCCCACCGGGGAGCTGTTTTTT